These T cell receptor delta chains were read from a single sample in a study of Vδ1+ human thymocytes. TCRdb reran clone calling via CATT on the multiplex PCR reads. Of about 25,000 delta-chain clones listed, 25% to 30% are singletons. The material sequenced was Vdelta1+ gamma-delta thymocytes from the thymus. Receptors originate from a boy younger than two who had congenital heart surgery. Both conserved end residues are part of each CDR3. The order of the fields is J gene, clone size, V gene, CDR3 protein. Only some rows state a clone size, as once, few, many or a class for expanded clones.

>TRDJ1|many|TRDV1
CALGLPHRTGGPLAYTDKLIF
>TRDJ1|NA|TRDV1
CALGGEVWDAGVGGYTDKLIF
>TRDJ1|NA|TRDV1
CALGERSAAGGYSYYTDKLIF
>TRDJ1|medium-sized|TRDV1
CALGEPTYFNTDKLIF
>TRDJ1|few|TRDV1
CALGELSLPTQWSRAWGSDKLIF
>TRDJ1|many|TRDV1
CALGTFLRGFRYTDKLIF
>TRDJ1|few|TRDV1
CALGELRGGQLEYTDKLIF
>TRDJ1|NA|TRDV1
CALGECTAYTDTLIF
>TRDJ1|few|TRDV1
CALGEPFLRAGGFKLIF
>TRDJ1|NA|TRDV1
CALGELSYVLGDTNTDKLIF
>TRDJ1|NA|TRDV1
CALGERGTGDGTPCTDKLIF
>TRDJ1|NA|TRDV1
CALGELSLIMSTDWGVKLIF
>TRDJ1|medium-sized|TRDV1
CALGEQHTTYWGIQSDKLIF
>TRDJ1|NA|TRDV1
CALGELVTSGGSTTFKLIF
>TRDJ1|few|TRDV1
CALGEGLTVGYWGMLTDKLIF
>TRDJ1|few|TRDV1
CALGEPFSSTTGGYRGTDKLIF
>TRDJ1|many|TRDV1
CALGGLITVRPRRYTDKLIF
>TRDJ1|NA|TRDV1
CALGERGRPGGRPITDKLIF
>TRDJ1|NA|TRDV1
CALGERLTGGYIDKLIF
>TRDJ1|NA|TRDV1
CALGELAFLPTGGYGDKLIF
>TRDJ1|once|TRDV1
CALGELKSGYTDKLIF
>TRDJ1|few|TRDV1
CALGGQSTGGNFDKLIF
>TRDJ1|NA|TRDV1
CALGEVRPPRVLIF
>TRDJ1|NA|TRDV1
CALGEPLVVMDLYTDKLIF
>TRDJ1|NA|TRDV1
CALGEGVLLRLVGDTRIVEPDKLIF
>TRDJ1|once|TRDV1
CALGGPQMPRYTDKLIF
>TRDJ1|NA|TRDV1
CALGEGMVSGGYRRADKLIF
>TRDJ1|few|TRDV1
CALGDVKYVLGDTPDKLIF
>TRDJ2|few|TRDV1
CALGTRPLESRALTAQLFF
>TRDJ1|few|TRDV1
CALGAKPYFPTSWPKPPGDDKLIF
>TRDJ1|NA|TRDV1
CALGEGLTYWGNHRYTDKLIF
>TRDJ1|NA|TRDV1
CALGEQLRTGGYIAPYTDKLIF
>TRDJ1|NA|TRDV1
CALGEVPELGDTWADKLIF
>TRDJ1|NA|TRDV1
CAHSRGIPDKLIF
>TRDJ1|NA|TRDV1
CALGEQSNRPRILGDRSMYTDRLIF
>TRDJ1|NA|TRDV1
CALGEPPRPPGILGGPTDKPIF
>TRDJ1|NA|TRDV1
CALGELVNSPVLGDLQYTDKLIF
>TRDJ1|few|TRDV1
CALVGVDTWGILNKLIF
>TRDJ2|NA|TRDV1
CALPSYVPSVTAQLFF
>TRDJ1|NA|TRDV1
CALGVPRGTGGYLTDKLIF